The TCR beta chain described here comes from a study of blood T cell repertoires in COVID-19. Study overall: Acute-phase and convalescent COVID-19 samples originated in the United States, Italy and Spain. From T cells, B-cell-depleted T cells, or PBMCs came the material, which was cDNA or gDNA.

Trimming took off 4 bases at V and 8 bases at J, with 14 bases between the two ends. The CDR3 has 14 residues. CDR1 and CDR2 (germline): SEHNR, FQNEAQ (reference sequence). In the authors' methods: Estimates of nucleated cell counts were drawn from the amplification of reference gene primers. Clones were sequenced by immunoSEQ multiplex PCR, and TCRdb holds only the in-frame ones, with some missing. V, J and clone size reflect that table, while D and trimming were determined from the DNA. The profile covers 95,000 to 120,000 clones, with roughly 88% appearing a single time and 6.5% to 10% taken by the ten largest.

This receptor was obtained from a woman in her seventies who had recovered from COVID-19. Material for sequencing was peripheral blood. The rearrangement links TRBV7-9 to TRBJ1-4; D unresolved. The CDR3 coding sequence is TGTGCCAGCAGCTCGAGGAAGGCTTGGGAAAAACTGTTTTTT. This translates into CASSSRKAWEKLFF.